The clone carrying this T cell receptor beta chain is a singleton in its sample. Its target is not known. Its ends do not fully match the called genes, so a read error is possible. The data stem from a study of T cell repertoires in cytomegalovirus infection. Study context: CMV infection plus the matching HLA type was flagged by public TCR beta signatures. General study findings and limits: Dominant in the ex vivo response were TCR beta clonotypes restricted by HLA-C and specific for CMV. Summed public TCR beta family frequency identified CMV carriers bearing the relevant HLA.

TCRdb re-called the reads with MiXCR, one entry per CDR3 protein. The table includes about 240,000 distinct CDR3 sequences, under 8.5% detected once. This CDR3 has 11 residues. From germline, CDR1 is MNHNS and CDR2 SASEGT. The receptor comes from a human donor in good health (CMV status not recorded). Some clones in this sample may be carry-over from other donors' samples. The V call is TRBV6-1, the J call TRBJ1-1; no definite D call. Sequencing was performed on PBMCs. The CDR3 DNA sequence: TGTGCCAGCAGTGTGAAGACTGAAGCTTTCTTT. It codes for CASSVKTEAFF.